The T cell receptor (beta chain) under discussion was sequenced for a study of cytomegalovirus exposure and HLA in healthy donors. Study results and caveats: A later analysis revealed that TCR association rates differed between HLA loci, peaking at DRB1 and bottoming out at HLA-C. As immune exposure information, only CMV serostatus was available.

PCR was performed using 60 Vbeta and 13 Jbeta primers. Some clones are missing from TCRdb's copy, which holds only in-frame ones; the method was immunoSEQ multiplex PCR. Of 90,000 or so clones in the sample, 78% were seen once. Germline values: CDR1 MNHEY, CDR2 SMNVEV (reference sequence). V lost 6 bases and J lost 2; bases outside the gene matches: 10. This CDR3 comprises 16 residues. This clone was observed once. Its matching antigen is unknown. The specimen sequenced was PBMCs. The receptor's source is a woman between 40 and 55 years old in good health and CMV-seronegative. The chain joins TRBV27 to TRBJ2-1; 7 nucleotides match TRBD1. The CDR3 DNA is TGTGCCAGCAGGACCCAAACAGGGGTCCCCTACAATGAGCAGTTCTTC. It encodes CASRTQTGVPYNEQFF.